This T cell receptor beta chain was recovered during a study of T cells in Graves' hyperthyroidism and ophthalmopathy. From RNA transcripts, TCR beta CDR3 regions were amplified. Using the HTBI primer set, a first-round RT-PCR was run on the TCR CDR3. TCRdb ran MiXCR on the multiplex PCR reads and lists one entry per CDR3 protein. The sample carries some 500,000 distinct CDR3 sequences, under 15% recorded once. Trimming removed 6 bases at V and 1 base at J, with 11 bases between. The V gene's germline CDR1 is SQVTM and CDR2 ANQGSEA. The CDR3 is made up of 13 amino acids. Patients showing uncontrolled infection, other autoimmune disease, pregnancy or lactation were ineligible. In its sample, this clonotype was seen a few times.

Sequenced material: blood. The V call is TRBV29-1, the J call TRBJ2-3, with D perhaps TRBD2 (6 bases). The receptor was derived from a woman younger than 30 with Graves' hyperthyroidism. The CDR3 DNA reads TGCAGCGTGTCCGGAGGGGGCACAGATACGCAGTATTTT. It is translated as CSVSGGGTDTQYF.